A single sample is the source of the 25 T cell receptor beta chains below, sequenced in a study of blood T cell repertoires in COVID-19. Sequencing was performed with immunoSEQ multiplex PCR; in TCRdb, only in-frame clones are kept and a portion is missing. The sample has roughly 150,000 clones, roughly 80% seen once. Sequencing was done on a sample of PBMCs or T cells enriched from blood (not recorded which). These receptors all stem from a middle-aged woman with acute COVID-19.

This clone was counted a few times. The V and J genes are TRBV28 and TRBJ2-1; TRBD2 matches at 9 bases. CDR1 is MDHEN, CDR2 SYDVKM, per germline. V gave up 8 bases and J gave up 9 bases; unmatched junction bases: 14. The CDR3 is 15 residues long. The CDR3: CASARGGAGGGEQFF. CDR3 coding DNA: TGTGCCAGCGCCCGGGGGGGAGCGGGAGGCGGTGAGCAGTTCTTC.

This clone was seen a handful of times. The chain couples TRBV6-1 to TRBJ2-1; possibly TRBD2 for D (5 bases). Trimming pared 1 base from V and 10 bases from J, leaving 14 bases between. The germline V gene encodes CDR1 MNHNS and CDR2 SASEGT. This CDR3 comprises 14 residues. This CDR3 is CASSEGTLGREQFF. The DNA for the CDR3 is TGTGCCAGCAGTGAAGGGACTTTAGGTAGGGAGCAGTTCTTC.

V usage is TRBV24-1 and J usage is TRBJ2-3, with 13 bases lining up with TRBD2. The J segment lost 5 bases and the V segment lost 9 bases, leaving 10 bases of the junction unmatched. Germline CDR1 and CDR2: KGHDR and SFDVKD. This CDR3 comprises 16 residues. CDR3 coding DNA: TGTGCCACCGGACGAGGGACTAGCGGGGCCGTAGATACGCAGTATTTT. Translation gives CATGRGTSGAVDTQYF.

The chain combines TRBV5-6 with TRBJ1-1; TRBD1 matches at 10 bases. V was clipped by 7 bases and J by 1 base; unmatched bases: 1. CDR3 length: 13 amino acids. The V gene's germline CDR1 is SGHDT and CDR2 YYEEEE. DNA of the CDR3: TGTGCCAGCGGGGACAGGGGGAACACTGAAGCTTTCTTT. Translation: CASGDRGNTEAFF.

V is TRBV2 and J is TRBJ1-2, with TRBD1 matching over 9 bases. The CDR3 covers 13 residues. Germline CDR1 and CDR2: SNHLY and FYNNEI. Trimming removed 5 bases from V and 6 bases from J; junction bases left unmatched: 4. In DNA, the CDR3 is TGTGCCAGCAGTCGTAGACAGGGGGATGGCTACACCTTC. Its protein is CASSRRQGDGYTF.

The chain couples TRBV6-4 to TRBJ2-3; TRBD1 matches 7 bases. In germline, CDR1 is MRHNA, CDR2 SNTAGT. Trimming at V came to 5 bases and at J to 3 bases, leaving 8 bases not matched to a gene. This CDR3 is 15 amino acids long. The CDR3 here is CASSRTSGGTDTQYF. Written as DNA, the CDR3 is TGTGCCAGCAGTCGGACATCAGGGGGAACAGATACGCAGTATTTT.

Written as DNA, the CDR3 is TGTGCCAGCAGGCCGGGACAGGGGTATAGTGGGGCCAACGTCCTGACTTTC. Its protein is CASRPGQGYSGANVLTF. V gene TRBV5-4 combines with J gene TRBJ2-6, with 10 bases lining up with TRBD1. V dropped 5 bases and J dropped 3; count of bases not matched to a gene: 8. The germline V gene encodes CDR1 SGHNT and CDR2 YYREEE (reference sequence). The CDR3 consists of 17 residues.

The J gene is TRBJ1-2, the V gene TRBV30, with D unclear. The CDR3 runs 14 residues. The germline gives CDR1 GTSNPN, CDR2 SVGIG (reference sequence). Trimming removed 4 bases at V and 7 bases at J, with 19 bases between. The CDR3 region is CAWMEGRGEGGYTF. In DNA, the CDR3 is TGTGCCTGGATGGAAGGCCGCGGGGAGGGTGGCTACACCTTC.

Concerning this clone: In the same sample, other DNA sequences code for this CDR3. The CDR3 DNA reads TGTGCCAGCAGTGAGGGACAGGGGGCGCGAAATGAGCAGTTCTTC. Amino acid sequence: CASSEGQGARNEQFF. This rearrangement joins TRBV2 to TRBJ2-1; TRBD1 aligns across 12 bases. Germline values: CDR1 SNHLY, CDR2 FYNNEI. With 3 bases clipped from V and 7 bases from J, the junction kept 4 bases outside the gene matches. The CDR3 is 15 residues long.

The chain couples TRBV28 to TRBJ2-7, with 13 positions matching TRBD2. After removal of 6 bases from V and 5 bases from J, the junction contained 4 bases not matched to a gene. CDR1 and CDR2 from the germline V gene are MDHEN and SYDVKM. This CDR3 is 14 amino acids long. The CDR3 DNA follows: TGTGCCAGCAGACAACTAGCGGGAGGGAACGAGCAGTACTTC. Its translation is CASRQLAGGNEQYF.

The chain carries TRBV4-1 and TRBJ1-2; 7 bases are a match to TRBD1. Trimming cost V 1 base and J 5 bases; bases outside gene matches: 13. The CDR3 is 17 amino acids. CDR1 is MGHRA, CDR2 YSYEKL, per germline. Here the CDR3 DNA reads TGCGCCAGCAGCCAAGGATCCGACAGGGCACGAATATATGGCTACACCTTC. Its protein product is CASSQGSDRARIYGYTF.

V and J are TRBV6-5 and TRBJ2-2; a possible D gene is TRBD2 (6 bases). The length of the CDR3 is 15 residues. The V gene's germline CDR1 is MNHEY and CDR2 SVGAGI. Trimming took 8 bases from V and 2 from J, leaving 15 bases between them. CDR3 in DNA: TGTGCCAGCCACCAGGGACTCGAAAACACCGGGGAGCTGTTTTTT. Translation: CASHQGLENTGELFF.

The chain carries TRBV4-1 and TRBJ2-2; 12 bases align to TRBD1. V gave up 3 bases and J gave up 6 bases; unmatched junction bases: 11. This CDR3 has 18 amino acids. Per germline, CDR1 MGHRA and CDR2 YSYEKL. The CDR3 protein is CASSHPVWDRGRSGELFF. The CDR3 DNA is TGCGCCAGCAGCCATCCCGTGTGGGACAGGGGGCGCTCCGGGGAGCTGTTTTTT.

This clone was recorded only once. The genes are TRBV7-6 and TRBJ1-5, with TRBD1 matching over 9 bases. Unmatched junction bases numbered 8, after V lost 1 base and J lost 7 bases. This CDR3 has 16 residues. Germline V gene lookup returns CDR1 SGHVS and CDR2 FNYEAQ. CDR3 sequence (DNA): TGTGCCAGCAGCTTAGGGACAGGGGAAGGCAGACAGCCCCAGCATTTT. Translation: CASSLGTGEGRQPQHF.

The chain couples TRBV9 to TRBJ2-5, with TRBD1 as a possible D gene (5 bases). Trimming shortened V by 2 bases and J by 0 bases, and 8 bases separated the two germline ends. This CDR3 has 14 residues. Germline V gene sequence: CDR1 SGDLS, CDR2 YYNGEE. In DNA, the CDR3 is TGTGCCAGCAGCGTCTCCAGGGACCAAGAGACCCAGTACTTC. Translated, it gives CASSVSRDQETQYF.

As regards this clone: A much larger clonotype is one base distant, so this may be a read error. This chain connects TRBV6-5 to TRBJ1-1; D possibly corresponds to TRBD1 (6 bases). This CDR3 is built from 14 residues. Germline-derived CDR1 and CDR2 are MNHEY and SVGAGI. V lost 6 bases and J 0 bases, leaving 11 bases between the germline ends. CDR3: CASSPGQLNTEAFF. The CDR3 DNA sequence: TGTGCCAGCAGCCCGGGACAATTGAACACTGAAGCTTTCTTT.

The genes are TRBV29-1 and TRBJ1-2, with 8 nucleotides matching TRBD1. V dropped 6 bases and J dropped 8; count of bases not matched to a gene: 20. CDR3 length: 16 residues. Germline V CDR1 and CDR2: SQVTM, ANQGSEA. CDR3 region: CSVVSGTGSPFVGYTF. The DNA of the CDR3 is TGCAGCGTGGTATCCGGGACAGGCAGCCCCTTTGTGGGCTACACCTTC.

The V gene is TRBV18, the J gene TRBJ2-7, with 7 bases lining up with TRBD1. The V gene end was trimmed by 2 bases and the J gene end by 2 bases; junction bases not matched to a gene: 6. The CDR3 is made up of 15 amino acids. Germline CDR1 and CDR2: KGHSH and LQKENI. The CDR3 region has the DNA TGTGCCAGCTCACCAGCGACAGGGATGACCTACGAGCAGTACTTC. Protein sequence: CASSPATGMTYEQYF.

This clone was detected only a few times. At one of its ends the junction is not consistent with the germline gene, which may arise from a read error. V and J are TRBV7-9 and TRBJ2-5; 12 positions agree with TRBD2. Germline V gives CDR1 SEHNR, CDR2 FQNEAQ (reference sequence). CDR3 length: 15 amino acids. This chain's CDR3 is CASSLAGGPEETQYF. DNA for the CDR3: TGTGCCAGCAGCCTAGCGGGAGGGCCGGAGGAGACCCAGTACTTC.

The chain recombines TRBV7-6 with TRBJ1-2, with a weak D call TRBD1 (5 bases). The CDR3 extends over 15 amino acids. Trimming removed 1 base at V and 0 bases at J, with 9 bases between. The germline CDR1 and CDR2 sequences are SGHVS and FNYEAQ. The CDR3: CASSLETAPNYGYTF. The CDR3 region has the DNA TGTGCCAGCAGCTTAGAGACAGCTCCTAACTATGGCTACACCTTC.

In its sample, this clone was seen once. J is TRBJ1-1 and V is TRBV12-3 or TRBV12-4, with D perhaps TRBD1 (5 bases). The CDR3 length is 13 residues. V lost 10 bases and J lost 2, with 14 bases in between. DNA of the CDR3: TGTGCCACTGTGGGGGGGGAAAACACTGAAGCTTTCTTT. Translating gives CATVGGENTEAFF.

This clone was counted only a few times. The chain has TRBV18 and TRBJ1-2; TRBD1 matches at 9 bases. Germline CDR1 is KGHSH and CDR2 is LQKENI. The CDR3 runs to 17 residues. The J segment lost 3 bases and the V segment lost 2 bases, leaving 10 bases of the junction unmatched. Here the CDR3 DNA reads TGTGCCAGCTCACCAAAACTGAACAGGGGGCAGTACTATGGCTACACCTTC. It yields the protein CASSPKLNRGQYYGYTF.

Ten or more counts support this clone. This chain joins TRBV11-2 and TRBJ2-2, with D unresolved. V lost 4 bases to trimming and J lost 8 bases, with 8 bases between them. This CDR3 is built from 12 residues. Germline CDR1 and CDR2: SGHAT and FQNNGV. The CDR3 sequence: CASSSLKGELFF. CDR3 DNA: TGTGCCAGCAGCTCCCTTAAAGGGGAGCTGTTTTTT.

This clone was seen only once. J is TRBJ2-3 and V is TRBV27, with TRBD2 matching 13 bases. There are 15 residues in the CDR3. The ends lost 6 bases at V and 8 bases at J; junction bases unmatched: 8. CDR1 is MNHEY, CDR2 SMNVEV, per germline (reference sequence). CDR3 sequence (DNA): TGTGCCAGCAGCCTGACTAGCGGGAGGCCGGGTACGCAGTATTTT. Translation: CASSLTSGRPGTQYF.

The chain uses TRBV9 and TRBJ1-1; the match to TRBD1 covers 9 bases. V shed 4 bases, J shed 4 bases, and the junction held 8 bases outside the gene matches. The V gene's germline CDR1 is SGDLS and CDR2 YYNGEE. The CDR3 is made up of 15 amino acids. In DNA, the CDR3 is TGTGCCAGCAGCCCTACCGGGACAGGGCTCACTGAAGCTTTCTTT. Encoded protein: CASSPTGTGLTEAFF.